This T cell receptor beta chain stems from a study of beta chain features in type 1 diabetes. Findings and caveats of the study: For patients, the naive, central memory and Treg TCRB repertoires appeared more alike than for healthy donors. Over-representation of high TCR-expressing cells was a possible consequence of cDNA sequencing. Fewer junction insertions and more nucleotide deletions appeared in type 1 diabetes patients. Within each of all four CD4+ subsets, Type 1 diabetes patients had TCRB CDR3s that were moderately but significantly shorter.

Comment on this clone: Its target is not known.

The CDR3 consists of 15 residues. CDR1 is LGHNA, CDR2 YSLEER, per germline. The ends were cut back, 0 bases at V and 4 bases at J, with 12 bases in the middle. Of the isolated RNA, all was reverse transcribed, and so the sequenced material was expressed TCRB transcripts. The data were produced by immunoSEQ multiplex PCR, yet TCRdb's version contains in-frame clones alone and is incomplete. The data contain 150,000 to 200,000 clones, roughly 60% of them singletons. Via CD45RO/CCR7/CD25/CD127/CD95/CD27, cells of the CD4+ naive, central memory, regulatory and stem cell-like memory subsets were sorted. Specimen: naive CD4+ T cells from blood. This TCR came from a man between 25 and 39 years old with type 1 diabetes. The V call is TRBV4-3, the J call TRBJ1-2; no definite D call. The chain's CDR3 is CASSQDNGGGYGYTF. CDR3 bases: TGCGCCAGCAGCCAAGACAATGGTGGTGGCTATGGCTACACCTTC.